This TCR beta chain emerged from a study of beta chain features in type 1 diabetes. Sequencing targeted expressed TCRB transcripts, as all isolated RNA had been reverse transcribed. Method: immunoSEQ multiplex PCR; TCRdb's copy keeps in-frame clones and lacks some. The table shows some 410,000 clones, with roughly 11% occurring only once. Germline V gene data show CDR1 as KGHSH and CDR2 as LQKENI. CDR3 length equals 14 residues. V dropped 3 bases and J dropped 3; count of bases not matched to a gene: 5. The rearrangement joins TRBV18 to TRBJ2-7, with 7 bases aligning to TRBD2. The sequence was collected from a woman in her late teens or twenties in good health. Sequencing input: naive CD4+ T cells from blood. This CDR3 reads CASSPAGVNYEQYF. The DNA for the CDR3 is TGTGCCAGCTCACCTGCGGGAGTTAACTACGAGCAGTACTTC.